This T cell receptor (beta chain) was sequenced during a study of blood T cell repertoires in COVID-19. Method: immunoSEQ multiplex PCR; TCRdb's copy keeps in-frame clones and lacks some. This repertoire shows a few hundred thousand clones, 70% to 90% found once; its top ten account for 3.5% to 5%. J lost 4 bases, V lost 3 bases, and 3 bases had no gene match. Looked up from germline, CDR1 is SGDLS and CDR2 is YYNGEE. This CDR3 contains 14 residues. This receptor was identified in a man aged 45 to 65 with acute or convalescent COVID-19. V usage is TRBV9 and J usage is TRBJ1-2; 10 bases fit TRBD1. What was sequenced was peripheral blood. Here the CDR3 DNA reads TGTGCCAGCAGCGCGACAGGGGGCGGCTATGGCTACACCTTC. Its translation: CASSATGGGYGYTF.